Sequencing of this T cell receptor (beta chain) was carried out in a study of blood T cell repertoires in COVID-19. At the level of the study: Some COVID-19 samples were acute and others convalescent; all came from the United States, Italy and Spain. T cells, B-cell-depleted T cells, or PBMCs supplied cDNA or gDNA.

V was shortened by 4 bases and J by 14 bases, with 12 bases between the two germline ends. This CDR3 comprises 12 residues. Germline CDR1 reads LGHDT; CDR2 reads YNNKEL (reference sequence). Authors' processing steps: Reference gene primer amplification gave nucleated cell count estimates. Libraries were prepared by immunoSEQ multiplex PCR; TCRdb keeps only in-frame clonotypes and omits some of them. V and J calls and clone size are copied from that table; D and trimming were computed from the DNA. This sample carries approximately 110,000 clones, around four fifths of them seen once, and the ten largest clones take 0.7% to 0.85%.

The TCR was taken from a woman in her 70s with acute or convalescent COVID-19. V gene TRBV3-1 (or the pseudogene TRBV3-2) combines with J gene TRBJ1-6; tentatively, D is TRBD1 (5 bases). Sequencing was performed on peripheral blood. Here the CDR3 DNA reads TGTGCCAGCAGCCCGGGGGAGGTGGCCCTCCACTTT. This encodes CASSPGEVALHF.